The 27 T cell receptor beta chains below all came from one sample that was sequenced in a study of post-analysis software for immune sequencing data (dated by TCRdb to the mid-2010s). Broader findings and caveats from the paper: Patients showed significantly higher frequencies than controls for roughly five TRBV segments, among them TRBV5-6, TRBV5-1 and TRBV20-1.

To prepare the library, PCR was applied. Instrument on record: Illumina HiSeq 2500. To reduce PCR and sequencing biases, unique molecular identifiers were incorporated into the TCR beta cDNA libraries. Starting from the raw public reads, TCRdb applied fastp trimming at Q25, assembled clones with MiXCR and retained in-frame beta chains. For every CDR3 protein sequence, its rows merge into one entry that carries the most common genes and DNA. This sample gives about 400,000 distinct CDR3 sequences in total; about a third of them show up just once. Over 10% of the sample rests with the top ten. Their antigens remain unidentified. The sequenced sample consisted of blood. The receptors here all came from a girl aged 5-17 years with multiple sclerosis.

There are a few counts of this clonotype. CDR3 DNA: TGTGCCAGCAGCCGCGGGGGCCTAGCGGGGGATAGGACAGATACGCAGTATTTT. Amino acids: CASSRGGLAGDRTDTQYF. This sequence joins TRBV4-2 and TRBJ2-3, with TRBD2 matching 10 bases. Trimming took 4 bases from V and 3 from J; bases not matched to a gene: 13. The CDR3 consists of 18 residues. CDR1 is LGHNA and CDR2 is YNFKEQ in the germline V gene.

This clonotype was observed a few times. This chain connects TRBV7-2 to TRBJ2-5; D is possibly TRBD2 (5 bases). Trimming shortened V by 1 base and J by 4 bases, and 7 bases separated the two germline ends. The CDR3 is 13 residues long. Germline CDR1 reads SGHTA; CDR2 reads FQGNSA. The CDR3 DNA follows: TGTGCCAGCAGCTTAGGGAGCGGAGAGACCCAGTACTTC. It codes for CASSLGSGETQYF.

The rearrangement joins TRBV29-1 to TRBJ1-2; the D is unclear. Trimming cost V 4 bases and J 10 bases, with 16 bases left between them. The CDR3 covers 12 residues. Germline values: CDR1 SQVTM, CDR2 ANQGSEA. The CDR3 nucleotides read TGCAGCGTTGGATATGGGAATCATGACTACACCTTC. The encoded protein is CSVGYGNHDYTF.

This clonotype was picked up a small number of times. This chain connects TRBV3-1 to TRBJ2-1, with D hard to call. This CDR3 comprises 13 residues. Germline lookup yields CDR1 LGHDT and CDR2 YNNKEL (reference sequence). Trimming shortened V by 4 bases and J by 2 bases, and 6 bases separated the two germline ends. For the CDR3, the DNA is TGTGCCAGCAGCCCCGTTACCTACAATGAGCAGTTCTTC. It encodes CASSPVTYNEQFF.

The chain uses TRBV20-1 and TRBJ2-7; 10 positions match TRBD1. V was clipped by 0 bases and J by 4 bases; unmatched bases: 3. This CDR3 spans 14 amino acids. Germline V lookup: CDR1 DFQATT, CDR2 SNEGSKA (reference sequence). CDR3 sequence reads: CSARDLDRGYEQYF. DNA of the CDR3: TGCAGTGCTAGAGATCTGGACAGGGGGTACGAGCAGTACTTC.

This chain connects TRBV4-1 to TRBJ1-4; D uncertain. CDR3 length: 11 residues. Germline CDR1 reads MGHRA; CDR2 reads YSYEKL. V lost 2 bases, J lost 8 bases, and 3 bases lay in between. The CDR3 nucleotides are TGCGCCAGCAGCCAAAGCGAAAAACTGTTTTTT. Its translation: CASSQSEKLFF.

V gene TRBV7-3 combines with J gene TRBJ2-1; 9 bases align to TRBD1. Germline trimming cut 5 bases from V and 5 bases from J; bases unmatched to any gene: 10. Germline lookup yields CDR1 SGHTA and CDR2 FQGTGA. The CDR3 sequence is 16 residues long. The CDR3, as DNA: TGTGCCAGCAGCCCCATGGGACAGGGAGTAAACAATGAGCAGTTCTTC. Encoded protein: CASSPMGQGVNNEQFF.

In this sample, this clonotype turned up a few times. The chain carries TRBV4-1 and TRBJ2-7, with 9 bases lining up with TRBD1. There are 15 residues in the CDR3. Trimming took 2 bases from V and 7 from J; bases not matched to a gene: 9. The germline gives CDR1 MGHRA, CDR2 YSYEKL. The CDR3 region is CASSQPGQGTPEQYF. CDR3 sequence (DNA): TGCGCCAGCAGCCAACCGGGACAGGGAACCCCTGAGCAGTACTTC.

This clonotype was seen only a few times. The chain recombines TRBV6-1 with TRBJ2-1; TRBD2 agrees at 9 bases. Germline loops: CDR1 MNHNS, CDR2 SASEGT. This CDR3 contains 14 residues. V shed 6 bases and J 6 bases; nucleotides not matched to a gene: 6. The DNA of the CDR3 is TGTGCCAGCAGGGCGGGAGGGGCAGGCAATGAGCAGTTCTTC. Protein sequence: CASRAGGAGNEQFF.

This clonotype has just a few counts. The gene calls are TRBV20-1 and TRBJ2-1; TRBD1 or TRBD2 may be the D gene (5 bases each). V was shortened by 5 bases and J by 7 bases, with 18 bases between the two germline ends. Germline loops: CDR1 DFQATT, CDR2 SNEGSKA (reference sequence). The CDR3 is 14 residues long. The CDR3 region is CSAWDPLQRNEQFF. As DNA, the CDR3 is TGCAGTGCTTGGGACCCCCTACAACGGAATGAGCAGTTCTTC.

The chain combines TRBV7-2 with TRBJ2-7; D tentatively reads TRBD1 or TRBD2 (5 bases each). CDR1 and CDR2 (germline): SGHTA, FQGNSA. Trimming removed 5 bases at V and 6 bases at J, with 20 bases between. This CDR3 is 15 amino acids long. Written as DNA, the CDR3 is TGTGCCAGCAGCCTTCTGGGGGAGAGGGAAGGCGAGCAGTACTTC. As protein: CASSLLGEREGEQYF.

The V call is TRBV12-3 or TRBV12-4, the J call TRBJ2-1, with 8 nucleotides matching TRBD2. Unmatched junction bases numbered 13, after V lost 5 bases and J lost 7 bases. This CDR3 contains 16 residues. CDR3 nucleotides: TGTGCCAGCAGTCCGAGTCGCGGGACGGGGGGGAATGAGCAGTTCTTC. This translates into CASSPSRGTGGNEQFF.

This clonotype appeared once. This chain uses TRBV3-1 with TRBJ2-4; D uncertain. The length of the CDR3 is 13 residues. The V end lost 1 base, the J end lost 2 bases, and 3 bases lay between the germline ends. Per the germline V gene, CDR1 is LGHDT and CDR2 is YNNKEL (reference sequence). The CDR3 region is CASSQGPKNIQYF. In nucleotides, the CDR3 is TGTGCCAGCAGCCAAGGCCCCAAAAACATTCAGTACTTC.

The chain is built from TRBV28 and TRBJ1-5; D ambiguous. This CDR3 region has 13 residues. Germline CDR1 MDHEN, CDR2 SYDVKM. Trimming left V 8 bases short and J 0 bases short, with 8 bases between. The CDR3 sequence: CASERNSNQPQHF. CDR3 nucleotide sequence: TGTGCCAGCGAGCGGAATAGCAATCAGCCCCAGCATTTT.

About this clonotype itself: The germline gene is not matched at one end of the junction; a read error may be the cause. The V and J genes are TRBV12-3 or TRBV12-4 and TRBJ2-1; D not resolved. The CDR3 loop spans 18 amino acids. The CDR3 DNA is TGCGCCAGCAGTTTAGCCCCCAGATTTTCCGGGCACTACAATGAGCAGTTCTTC. Its protein is CASSLAPRFSGHYNEQFF.

Details on this clonotype: This may stem from a read error, because a much larger clone lies one nucleotide away. The chain is built from TRBV2 and TRBJ2-3; perhaps TRBD1 as D (5 bases). V was trimmed by 5 bases and J by 0 bases, leaving 12 bases between them. The CDR3 spans 15 residues. Germline loops: CDR1 SNHLY, CDR2 FYNNEI. This chain's CDR3 is CASSKKGISTDTQYF. CDR3 bases: TGTGCCAGCAGTAAAAAGGGGATCAGCACAGATACGCAGTATTTT.

This clonotype was picked up a small number of times. The V and J genes are TRBV6-2 or TRBV6-3 and TRBJ2-5; no reliable D call. This CDR3 is 13 amino acids long. Per germline, CDR1 MNHEY and CDR2 SVGEGT. Trimming cost V 6 bases and J 6 bases, with 14 bases left between them. For the CDR3, the DNA is TGTGCCAGCAGCTTGATGGAGCGAAAGACCCAGTACTTC. It is translated as CASSLMERKTQYF.

The sample holds a few counts of this clonotype. J is TRBJ2-1 and V is TRBV12-3 or TRBV12-4; no clear D. The CDR3 has 13 amino acids. The V and J ends lost 9 bases and 0 bases respectively, with 9 bases between them. Here the CDR3 reads CASARSSYNEQFF. The CDR3 nucleotides read TGTGCCAGTGCCCGGAGCTCCTACAATGAGCAGTTCTTC.

This clonotype was counted at least ten times. The chain combines TRBV10-2 with TRBJ1-2; possible D gene TRBD1, 6 bases. V lost 6 bases, J lost 4 bases, and 15 bases lay in between. The CDR3 loop spans 14 amino acids. CDR1 is WSHSY, CDR2 SAAADI, per germline. CDR3 region: CASSDITTGYGYTF. The CDR3 nucleotides are TGCGCCAGCAGCGATATCACGACAGGCTATGGCTACACCTTC.

The rearrangement uses TRBV5-5 and TRBJ2-2; D not resolved. Looked up from germline, CDR1 is SGHKS and CDR2 is YYEKEE (reference sequence). Trimming took 0 bases from V and 3 from J, leaving 6 bases between them. CDR3 length: 14 amino acids. The chain's CDR3 is CASSLAGDTGELFF. In nucleotides, the CDR3 is TGTGCCAGCAGCTTGGCCGGTGACACCGGGGAGCTGTTTTTT.

The chain links TRBV12-3 or TRBV12-4 to TRBJ2-7; 7 bases line up with TRBD2. This CDR3 region has 12 residues. J gave up 3 bases and V 4 bases, and 0 bases lay outside the gene matches. The CDR3 nucleotides read TGTGCCAGCAGTTCTAGCGGCTACGAGCAGTACTTC. It specifies CASSSSGYEQYF.

This clonotype was observed at least ten times. The chain recombines TRBV29-1 with TRBJ2-1, with D possibly matching TRBD2 (6 bases). Trimming stripped 7 bases from V and 2 bases from J, with 15 bases between. Per germline, CDR1 SQVTM and CDR2 ANQGSEA. This CDR3 has 14 amino acids. The CDR3 DNA reads TGCAGCGCTCCGGGAGCTACCCCCTACAATGAGCAGTTCTTC. As protein: CSAPGATPYNEQFF.

This clonotype was counted between two and nine times. V is TRBV11-2 and J is TRBJ1-2, with D tentatively TRBD1 (6 bases). CDR1 and CDR2 from the germline V gene are SGHAT and FQNNGV. The CDR3 sequence is 14 residues long. V gave up 1 base and J gave up 4 bases, with 10 bases separating them. The CDR3 protein is CASSLVGAAYGYTF. In nucleotides, the CDR3 is TGTGCCAGCAGCTTAGTGGGGGCCGCCTATGGCTACACCTTC.

This clonotype appeared many times. The rearrangement links TRBV7-9 to TRBJ2-1; 14 nucleotides line up with TRBD2. After removal of 5 bases from V and 1 base from J, the junction contained 1 base not matched to a gene. CDR1 is SEHNR and CDR2 is FQNEAQ in the germline V gene (reference sequence). The CDR3 has 16 residues. This CDR3 is CASSRLAGGSYNEQFF. Here the CDR3 DNA reads TGTGCCAGCAGCCGACTAGCGGGGGGGTCCTACAATGAGCAGTTCTTC.

This clonotype was detected a few times. The chain links TRBV5-1 to TRBJ1-4, with D unresolved. The CDR3 has 14 residues. Deletions cut 1 base from V and 5 bases from J, with 9 bases between. Germline V gives CDR1 SGHRS, CDR2 YFSETQ. Written as DNA, the CDR3 is TGCGCCAGCAGCTTGCGCAGTGGAAATGAAAAACTGTTTTTT. Translated, it gives CASSLRSGNEKLFF.

The chain combines TRBV12-3 or TRBV12-4 with TRBJ2-3; 9 bases are shared with TRBD2. The CDR3 consists of 14 residues. Unmatched junction bases numbered 5, after V lost 1 base and J lost 9 bases. The CDR3 DNA is TGTGCCAGCAGTTTAGTAGCTAGCGGGGACACGCAGTATTTT. This codes for CASSLVASGDTQYF.

About this clonotype itself: Relative to the germline gene, one junction end is altered; a read error may explain this. J is TRBJ2-2 and V is TRBV12-3 or TRBV12-4; 9 nucleotides match TRBD2. The CDR3 length is 15 residues. CDR3: CAGSLAGENTGELFF. Written as DNA, the CDR3 is TGTGCCGGCAGTTTAGCGGGGGAGAACACCGGGGAGCTGTTTTTT.